This T cell receptor beta chain was sequenced during a study of cytomegalovirus exposure and HLA in healthy donors. Study results and caveats: TCR beta V- and J-gene trimming, according to a later analysis, was linked to a missense DCLRE1C variant.

Regarding this clone: Antigen: not known.

This PCR relied on a set of 60 Vbeta primers and 13 Jbeta primers. TCRdb's table, derived via immunoSEQ multiplex PCR, lists solely in-frame clones and lacks some. The sample has under 200,000 clones; roughly 80% are singletons. The sequenced material came from PBMCs. The receptor was derived from a woman aged 25 to 39 in good health and CMV-seronegative.

CDR3 bases: TGTGCCAGCAGCCCCCATATGGCAGGGGGCACCGGGGAGCTGTTTTTT. Translated: CASSPHMAGGTGELFF. This sequence joins TRBV7-7 and TRBJ2-2; TRBD1 aligns across 7 bases. Germline lookup yields CDR1 SSHAT and CDR2 FNYEAQ (reference sequence). The J segment lost 4 bases and the V segment lost 5 bases, leaving 10 bases of the junction unmatched. The CDR3 runs to 16 residues.